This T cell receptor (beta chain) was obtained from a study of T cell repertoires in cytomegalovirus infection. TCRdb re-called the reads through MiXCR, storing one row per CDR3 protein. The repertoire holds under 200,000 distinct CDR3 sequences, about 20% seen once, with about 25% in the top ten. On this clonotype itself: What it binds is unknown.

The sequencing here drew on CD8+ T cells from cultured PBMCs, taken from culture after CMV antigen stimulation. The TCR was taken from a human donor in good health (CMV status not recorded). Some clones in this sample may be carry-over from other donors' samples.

The CDR3 protein is CASGRTSYNEQFF. The CDR3, as DNA: TGTGCCAGCGGCAGAACCTCCTACAATGAGCAGTTCTTC. The V and J genes are TRBV6-6 and TRBJ2-1, with D hard to call. The germline gives CDR1 MNHNY, CDR2 SVGAGI (reference sequence). This CDR3 contains 13 residues. V gave up 8 bases and J gave up 0 bases, with 8 bases separating them.